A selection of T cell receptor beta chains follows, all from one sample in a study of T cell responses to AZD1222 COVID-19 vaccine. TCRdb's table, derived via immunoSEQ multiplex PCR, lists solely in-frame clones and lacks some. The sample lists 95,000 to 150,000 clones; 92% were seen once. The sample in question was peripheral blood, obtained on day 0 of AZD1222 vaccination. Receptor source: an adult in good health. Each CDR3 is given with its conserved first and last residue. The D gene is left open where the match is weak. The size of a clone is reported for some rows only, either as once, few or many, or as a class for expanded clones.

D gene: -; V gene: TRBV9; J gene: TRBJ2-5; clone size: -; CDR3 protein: CASSPFPGTQYF; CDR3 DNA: TGTGCCAGCAGCCCTTTCCCCGGGACCCAGTACTTC
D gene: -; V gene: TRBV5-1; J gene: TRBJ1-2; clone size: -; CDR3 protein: CASSPGYNYGYTF; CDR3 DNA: TGCGCCAGCAGCCCCGGGTATAACTATGGCTACACCTTC
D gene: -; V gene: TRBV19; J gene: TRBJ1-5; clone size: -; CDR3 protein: CASSPGSSSPQHF; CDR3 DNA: TGTGCCAGTAGCCCTGGGTCCTCCAGTCCCCAGCATTTT
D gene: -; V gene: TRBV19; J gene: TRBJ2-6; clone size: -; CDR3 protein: CASSSRVAGANVLTF; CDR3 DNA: TGTGCCAGTAGTAGCAGGGTTGCTGGGGCCAACGTCCTGACTTTC
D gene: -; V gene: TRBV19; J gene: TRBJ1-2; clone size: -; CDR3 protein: CASSGGGHGYGYTF; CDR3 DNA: TGTGCCAGTAGCGGCGGGGGCCACGGCTATGGCTACACCTTC
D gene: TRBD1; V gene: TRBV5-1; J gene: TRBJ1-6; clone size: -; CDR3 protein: CASSLIQGADSPLHF; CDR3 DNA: TGCGCCAGCAGCCTAATACAGGGGGCAGATTCACCCCTCCACTTT
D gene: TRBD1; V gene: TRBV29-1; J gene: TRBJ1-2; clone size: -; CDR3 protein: CSVVRGQGGYTF; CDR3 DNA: TGCAGCGTTGTCAGGGGGCAGGGTGGCTACACCTTC
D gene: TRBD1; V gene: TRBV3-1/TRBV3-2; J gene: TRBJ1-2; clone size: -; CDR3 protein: CASSQTDRENTYGYTF; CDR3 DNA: TGTGCCAGCAGCCAAACAGACAGGGAGAATACCTATGGCTACACCTTC
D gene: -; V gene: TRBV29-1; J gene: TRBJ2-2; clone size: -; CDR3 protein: CSVDTENTGELFF; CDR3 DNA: TGCAGCGTTGATACGGAGAACACCGGGGAGCTGTTTTTT
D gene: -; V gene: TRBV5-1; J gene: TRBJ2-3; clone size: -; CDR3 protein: CASSLEQLDTQYF; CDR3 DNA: TGCGCCAGCAGCTTGGAACAGTTGGATACGCAGTATTTT
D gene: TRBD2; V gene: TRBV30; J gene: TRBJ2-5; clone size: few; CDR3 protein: CAWSVGLAGAQETQYF; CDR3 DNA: TGTGCCTGGAGTGTAGGGCTAGCGGGGGCCCAAGAGACCCAGTACTTC
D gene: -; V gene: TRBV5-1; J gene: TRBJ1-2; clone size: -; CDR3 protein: CASSLASLNGYTF; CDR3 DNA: TGCGCCAGCAGCTTGGCCAGCTTAAATGGCTACACCTTC
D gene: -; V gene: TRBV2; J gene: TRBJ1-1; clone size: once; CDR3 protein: CASRPRAMNTEAFF; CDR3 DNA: TGTGCCAGCAGACCCAGGGCTATGAACACTGAAGCTTTCTTT
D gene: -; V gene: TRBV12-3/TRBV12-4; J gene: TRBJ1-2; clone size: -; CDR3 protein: CASSPRDPWGYTF; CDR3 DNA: TGTGCCAGCAGTCCCAGGGACCCTTGGGGCTACACCTTC
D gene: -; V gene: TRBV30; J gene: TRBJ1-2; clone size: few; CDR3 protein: CAWSVEPGGYTF; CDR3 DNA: TGTGCCTGGAGTGTTGAGCCGGGTGGCTACACCTTC
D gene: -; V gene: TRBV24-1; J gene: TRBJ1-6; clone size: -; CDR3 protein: CATSDGSYNSPLHF; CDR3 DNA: TGTGCCACCAGTGATGGCTCCTATAATTCACCCCTCCACTTT
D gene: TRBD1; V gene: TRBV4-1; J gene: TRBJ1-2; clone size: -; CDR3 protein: CASSHLAGTGDYGYTF; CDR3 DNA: TGCGCCAGCAGCCACCTAGCCGGGACAGGGGACTATGGCTACACCTTC
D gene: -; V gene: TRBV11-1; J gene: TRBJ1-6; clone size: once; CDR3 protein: CASSTMNSPLHF; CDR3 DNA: TGTGCCAGCAGCACTATGAATTCACCCCTCCACTTT
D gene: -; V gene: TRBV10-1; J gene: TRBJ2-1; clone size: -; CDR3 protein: CASSEEGGTWEQFF; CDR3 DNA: TGCGCCAGCAGTGAAGAGGGGGGGACTTGGGAGCAGTTCTTC
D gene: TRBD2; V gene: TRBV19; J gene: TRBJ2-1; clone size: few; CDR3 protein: CASSRLAGRNEQFF; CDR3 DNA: TGTGCCAGTAGTAGGCTAGCGGGAAGAAATGAGCAGTTCTTC
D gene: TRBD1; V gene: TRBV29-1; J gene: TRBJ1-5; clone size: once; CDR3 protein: CSLIDRGHQPQHF; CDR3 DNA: TGCAGCCTAATAGACAGGGGGCATCAGCCCCAGCATTTT
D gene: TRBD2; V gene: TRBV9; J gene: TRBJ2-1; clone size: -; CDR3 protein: CASSVAASGGRRNEQFF; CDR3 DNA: TGTGCCAGCAGCGTAGCGGCGAGCGGGGGCCGTCGCAATGAGCAGTTCTTC
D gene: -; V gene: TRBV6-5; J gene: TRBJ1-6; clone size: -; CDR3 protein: CASSYSGSRWDSPLHF; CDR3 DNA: TGTGCCAGCAGTTACTCGGGGTCGAGGTGGGATTCACCCCTCCACTTT
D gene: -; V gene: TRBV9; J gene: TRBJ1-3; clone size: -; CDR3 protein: CASSVDGSSGNTIYF; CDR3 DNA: TGTGCCAGCAGCGTAGACGGAAGCTCTGGAAACACCATATATTTT
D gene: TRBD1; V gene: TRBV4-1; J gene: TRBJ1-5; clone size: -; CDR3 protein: CASSQEVAYGQGGQPQHF; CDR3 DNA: TGCGCCAGCAGCCAAGAAGTAGCGTACGGACAGGGTGGACAGCCCCAGCATTTT
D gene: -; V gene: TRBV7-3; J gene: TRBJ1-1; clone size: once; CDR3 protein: CASSLEGPPDTEAFF; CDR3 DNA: TGTGCCAGCAGCTTAGAGGGGCCCCCGGACACTGAAGCTTTCTTT
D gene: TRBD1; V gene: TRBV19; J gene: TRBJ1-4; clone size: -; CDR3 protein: CASSTQGGKLFF; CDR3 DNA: TGTGCCAGTAGTACGCAGGGGGGAAAACTGTTTTTT
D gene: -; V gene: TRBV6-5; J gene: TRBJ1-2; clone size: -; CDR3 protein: CASSPNGGSYGYTF; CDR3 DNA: TGTGCCAGCAGTCCCAACGGGGGCAGTTATGGCTACACCTTC
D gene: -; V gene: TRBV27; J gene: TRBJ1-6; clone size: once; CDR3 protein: CASSLGGSLYNSPLHF; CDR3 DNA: TGTGCCAGCAGTCTAGGGGGTTCCCTTTATAATTCACCCCTCCACTTT
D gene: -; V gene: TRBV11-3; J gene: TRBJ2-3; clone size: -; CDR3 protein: CASSLGAGSGTADTQYF; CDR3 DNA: TGTGCCAGCAGCTTAGGCGCAGGTAGCGGGACAGCAGATACGCAGTATTTT
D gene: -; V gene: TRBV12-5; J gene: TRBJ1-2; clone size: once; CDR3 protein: CASGWRGGTGYGYTF; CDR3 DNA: TGTGCTAGTGGTTGGAGGGGAGGGACGGGCTATGGCTACACCTTC
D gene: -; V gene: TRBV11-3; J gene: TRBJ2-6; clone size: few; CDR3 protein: CASSPRLSSGANVLTF; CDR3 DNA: TGTGCCAGCAGCCCTCGCCTCAGCTCTGGGGCCAACGTCCTGACTTTC
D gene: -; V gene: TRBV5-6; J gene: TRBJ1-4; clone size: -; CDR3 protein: CASSLDLRPNEKLFF; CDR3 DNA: TGTGCCAGCAGCTTGGATCTACGGCCTAATGAAAAACTGTTTTTT
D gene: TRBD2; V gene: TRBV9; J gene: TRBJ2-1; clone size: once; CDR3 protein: CASSSLREGRRDEQFF; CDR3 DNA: TGTGCCAGCAGCTCCTTGCGGGAGGGCCGGAGGGATGAGCAGTTCTTC
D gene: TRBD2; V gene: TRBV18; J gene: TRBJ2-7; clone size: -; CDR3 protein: CASSLQRGSYEQYF; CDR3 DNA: TGTGCCAGCTCACTCCAGCGGGGTTCCTACGAGCAGTACTTC
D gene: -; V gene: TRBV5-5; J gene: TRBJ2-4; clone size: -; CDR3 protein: CASSLVVDRSLAKNIQYF; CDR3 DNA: TGTGCCAGCAGCTTGGTGGTGGACAGATCTCTAGCCAAAAACATTCAGTACTTC
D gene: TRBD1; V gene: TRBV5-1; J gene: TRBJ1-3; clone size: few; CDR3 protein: CASGTGSGNTIYF; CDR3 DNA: TGCGCCAGCGGGACAGGGTCTGGAAACACCATATATTTT
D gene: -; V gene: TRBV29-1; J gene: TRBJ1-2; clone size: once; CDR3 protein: CSVELPGLYGYTF; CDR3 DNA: TGCAGCGTTGAGTTGCCAGGGCTCTATGGCTACACCTTC
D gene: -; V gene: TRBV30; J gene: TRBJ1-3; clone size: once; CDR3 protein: CAWSLGGNTIYF; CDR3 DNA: TGTGCCTGGAGTCTTGGAGGAAACACCATATATTTT
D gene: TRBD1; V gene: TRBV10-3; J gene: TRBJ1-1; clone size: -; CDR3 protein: CAINTGGGNTEAFF; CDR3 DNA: TGTGCCATCAATACAGGGGGAGGGAACACTGAAGCTTTCTTT
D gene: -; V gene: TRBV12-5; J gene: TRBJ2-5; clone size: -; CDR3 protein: CASGWPPGHLRETQYF; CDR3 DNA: TGTGCTAGTGGTTGGCCTCCGGGACACCTCAGGGAGACCCAGTACTTC
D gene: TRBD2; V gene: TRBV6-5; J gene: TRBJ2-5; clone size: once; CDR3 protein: CASSYSLAGGQETQYF; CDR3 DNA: TGTGCCAGCAGTTACTCGCTAGCGGGGGGGCAAGAGACCCAGTACTTC
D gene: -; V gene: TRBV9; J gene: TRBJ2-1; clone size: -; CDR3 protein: CASSVQTGSGVVYNEQFF; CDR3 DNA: TGTGCCAGCAGCGTACAAACCGGGTCAGGGGTGGTCTACAATGAGCAGTTCTTC
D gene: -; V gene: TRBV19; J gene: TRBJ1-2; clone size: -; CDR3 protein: CASSIGGISSGYGYTF; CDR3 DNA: TGTGCCAGTAGTATCGGGGGAATAAGCTCCGGCTATGGCTACACCTTC
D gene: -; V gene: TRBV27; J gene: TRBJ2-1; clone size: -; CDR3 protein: CASSLIGDPTYNEQFF; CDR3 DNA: TGTGCCAGCAGCCTTATCGGGGATCCGACCTACAATGAGCAGTTCTTC
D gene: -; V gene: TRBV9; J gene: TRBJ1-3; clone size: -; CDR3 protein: CASSPGQSFSGNTIYF; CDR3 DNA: TGTGCCAGCAGCCCAGGACAGTCGTTCTCTGGAAACACCATATATTTT